Listed below are T cell receptor beta chains from one sample, sequenced in a study of shared T cell receptors in the human thymus. Using immunoSEQ multiplex PCR, the repertoire was profiled, and TCRdb retains in-frame clones only, with some absent. The sample holds approximately 660,000 clones, roughly 88% seen once. These data were also filed under a second study, of human thymus T cells.

The specimen sequenced was thymocytes. These receptors all come from a boy under two years old with a congenital heart defect. Both conserved end residues are part of each CDR3. Each record gives: V gene, clone size, J gene, D gene, CDR3 DNA, CDR3 protein. A D gene is named only where the DNA matches it firmly. Size is stated for part of the rows, as once, few or many counts, or as a class when the clone is expanded.

TRBV14	.	TRBJ2-3	.	TGTGCCAGCAGCGACGTACAGGGCTGGGGCACAGATACGCAGTATTTT	CASSDVQGWGTDTQYF
TRBV7-8	.	TRBJ2-7	TRBD2	TGTGCCAGCAGCTCTGGACTAGCGGGATACCACGAGCAGTACTTC	CASSSGLAGYHEQYF
TRBV12-5	.	TRBJ2-7	.	TGTGCTAGTGGGGTTCGGGAGTTAACGGGTTCCTACGAGCAGTACTTC	CASGVRELTGSYEQYF
TRBV5-3	.	TRBJ1-1	TRBD1	TGTGCCAGAAGCTGGTGGACAGGGCACACTGAAGCTTTCTTT	CARSWWTGHTEAFF
TRBV7-8	.	TRBJ1-5	.	TGTGCCAGCAGCTTACAGGGTCGGCGCAATCAGCCCCAGCATTTT	CASSLQGRRNQPQHF
TRBV5-1	.	TRBJ2-1	TRBD2	TGCGCCAGCAGCTTGTTACTAGCGGGAGGGCCATCCTACAATGAGCAGTTCTTC	CASSLLLAGGPSYNEQFF
TRBV28	.	TRBJ2-4	.	TGTGCCAGCAGTCCACACCCCCGGGGTGGGGGCGGCATTCAGTACTTC	CASSPHPRGGGGIQYF
TRBV5-4	.	TRBJ2-7	TRBD1	TGTGCCAGCAGCTTGTCAGGGGGCGGCTACGAGCAGTACTTC	CASSLSGGGYEQYF
TRBV4-1	.	TRBJ1-2	.	TGCGCCAGCAGCCAAGATAGACCTGGGGGGGTGCCTAGGTATGGCTACACCTTC	CASSQDRPGGVPRYGYTF
TRBV6-6	.	TRBJ2-7	TRBD2	TGTGCCAGCAGCCTGAGCGGGAACGCTCCCCAGTACGAGCAGTACTTC	CASSLSGNAPQYEQYF
TRBV5-1	.	TRBJ2-1	TRBD2	TGCGCCAGCAGCCCAAGACTAGCGGGAGGGCCAGGGGATGAGCAGTTCTTC	CASSPRLAGGPGDEQFF
TRBV13	.	TRBJ2-3	.	TGTGCCAGCAGCTCCGGAGGGGGAGGGCCAGCGGGAAGCACAGATACGCAGTATTTT	CASSSGGGGPAGSTDTQYF
TRBV4-1	.	TRBJ2-2	TRBD1	TGCGCCAGCAGCCCACCCCCTCGGACAGGGATGAACACCGGGGAGCTGTTTTTT	CASSPPPRTGMNTGELFF
TRBV28	.	TRBJ2-1	TRBD2	TGTGCCAGCAGTTCCACCAGGACTAGGGTCACGAACAATGAGCAGTTCTTC	CASSSTRTRVTNNEQFF
TRBV7-9	.	TRBJ2-7	.	TGTGCCAGCAGTCTAAGGGGGGGCGAGACCTACGAGCAGTACTTC	CASSLRGGETYEQYF
TRBV29-1	few	TRBJ2-1	.	TGCAGCGTCGAAGGCGGGAATCAGGACAATGAGCAGTTCTTC	CSVEGGNQDNEQFF
TRBV7-2	.	TRBJ1-2	TRBD1	TGTGCCAGCAGCTTAGGAGACAGGGGGCATAACTATGGCTACACCTTC	CASSLGDRGHNYGYTF
TRBV19	.	TRBJ1-1	.	TGTGCCAGTACCCCCCTCATACCGGGCACTGAAGCTTTCTTT	CASTPLIPGTEAFF
TRBV6-5	.	TRBJ1-4	TRBD1	TGTGCCAGCAGTTACCGACAGGGGGGCGGACCGCGGTTTTTT	CASSYRQGGGPRFF
TRBV2	.	TRBJ1-4	TRBD1	TGTGCCAGCAAGGGGACAGGGGATGCAACTAATGAAAAACTGTTTTTT	CASKGTGDATNEKLFF
TRBV5-8	.	TRBJ2-1	TRBD1	TGTGCCAGCAGCTACCTCCAGGGGGCCCCCTACAATGAGCAGTTCTTC	CASSYLQGAPYNEQFF
TRBV2	.	TRBJ2-2	.	TGTGCCAGCAGTTCAGGGTCGGGAGCTACCTCCGGGGAGCTGTTTTTT	CASSSGSGATSGELFF
TRBV27	.	TRBJ1-5	.	TGTGCCAGCAGTCCGCCAAGAGTCGTCGGAACTATAAATCAGCCCCAGCATTTT	CASSPPRVVGTINQPQHF
TRBV5-6	.	TRBJ2-1	TRBD2	TGTGCCAGCAGCTTGGCGCAGGCGGGGGTTTACAATGAGCAGTTCTTC	CASSLAQAGVYNEQFF
TRBV4-3	.	TRBJ2-7	.	TGCGCCAGCAGCCTTTTGTTTGGGGGGGCAGCGGAATCCTACGAGCAGTACTTC	CASSLLFGGAAESYEQYF
TRBV5-1	.	TRBJ1-4	.	TGCGCCAGCAGCTTGTGGGACCGGGGGGAAAAACTGTTTTTT	CASSLWDRGEKLFF
TRBV7-9	.	TRBJ1-4	TRBD1	TGTGCCAGCAGCCTCAGGACAGGGCGAAATGAAAAACTGTTTTTT	CASSLRTGRNEKLFF
TRBV27	.	TRBJ2-7	TRBD1	TGTGCCAGCAGCCCTTACAGGGGAAGCTACGAGCAGTACTTC	CASSPYRGSYEQYF